Listed below are T cell receptor beta chains from one sample, sequenced in a study of blood T cell repertoires in COVID-19. Assay: immunoSEQ multiplex PCR; the TCRdb copy retains only in-frame clones and omits some. The top ten hold more than 0.85% of the sample, which has 370,000 or so clones, roughly 77% seen once. The sample taken for sequencing was peripheral blood. These TCRs come from a human donor with acute or convalescent COVID-19. The donor label of this sample is uncertain. The CDR3 runs from the conserved cysteine through the conserved F or W. The D gene is left open where the match is weak. Clone size appears in some rows only: once, few, many, or a class for an expanded clone.

v_call	d_call	j_call	clone_size	cdr3_aa	cdr3_nt
TRBV4-1	TRBD1	TRBJ2-7	-	CASSRGQGSSYEQYF	TGCGCCAGCAGTCGGGGACAGGGGAGCTCCTACGAGCAGTACTTC
TRBV12-3/TRBV12-4	TRBD1	TRBJ1-1	-	CASRGTGRTEAFF	TGTGCCAGCAGGGGGACAGGGAGGACTGAAGCTTTCTTT
TRBV2	TRBD1	TRBJ1-4	-	CASSAQGGANEKLFF	TGTGCCAGCAGCGCGCAGGGGGGCGCGAATGAAAAACTGTTTTTT
TRBV4-2	-	TRBJ1-2	-	CASSQEVLGGVGYTF	TGTGCCAGCAGCCAAGAGGTTTTGGGGGGGGTTGGCTACACCTTC
TRBV29-1	-	TRBJ1-1	-	CSVVRGSLNTEAFF	TGCAGCGTTGTCAGGGGAAGTTTGAACACTGAAGCTTTCTTT
TRBV19	TRBD1	TRBJ1-5	-	CASADRGRQPQHF	TGTGCCAGTGCGGACAGGGGTAGGCAGCCCCAGCATTTT
TRBV30	-	TRBJ2-1	-	CAWMSLWSSYNEQFF	TGTGCCTGGATGTCGTTGTGGAGCTCCTACAATGAGCAGTTCTTC
TRBV7-2	-	TRBJ1-1	-	CASSLARNTEAFF	TGTGCCAGCAGCTTGGCTCGGAACACTGAAGCTTTCTTT
TRBV6-5	TRBD2	TRBJ2-7	-	CASRPTSGRADEQYF	TGTGCCAGCAGACCCACTAGCGGGAGGGCCGACGAGCAGTACTTC
TRBV28	TRBD1	TRBJ1-2	-	CASSFNRGMSYGYTF	TGTGCCAGCAGTTTTAACAGGGGGATGAGCTATGGCTACACCTTC
TRBV18	-	TRBJ1-3	-	CASSPPTSSGNTIYF	TGTGCCAGCTCACCACCTACTAGCTCTGGAAACACCATATATTTT
TRBV19	-	TRBJ1-2	-	CASSSDPEDGYTF	TGTGCCAGTAGTTCCGACCCAGAGGATGGCTACACCTTC
TRBV19	TRBD2	TRBJ2-7	few	CASSILWTSGIEQYF	TGTGCCAGTAGTATCCTCTGGACTAGCGGGATTGAGCAGTACTTC
TRBV30	-	TRBJ1-1	-	CAWSRGGRTEAFF	TGTGCCTGGAGTCGAGGCGGGAGGACTGAAGCTTTCTTT
TRBV12-3/TRBV12-4	TRBD1	TRBJ1-1	-	CASSFDRGAFF	TGTGCCAGCAGTTTCGACAGGGGCGCTTTCTTT
TRBV30	-	TRBJ2-7	once	CAWTPPWARWGHEQYF	TGTGCCTGGACTCCACCCTGGGCACGCTGGGGCCACGAGCAGTACTTC
TRBV6-5	-	TRBJ1-4	-	CASGRRGATNEKLFF	TGTGCCAGCGGGAGGCGGGGAGCAACTAATGAAAAACTGTTTTTT
TRBV7-2	-	TRBJ2-7	many	CASSPWESSYEQYF	TGTGCCAGCAGCCCGTGGGAGAGCTCCTACGAGCAGTACTTC
TRBV15	-	TRBJ2-1	-	CATSRVASSYNEQFF	TGTGCCACCAGCAGAGTTGCGAGCTCCTACAATGAGCAGTTCTTC
TRBV25-1	-	TRBJ2-7	-	CASSTLGGTGQSAEQYF	TGTGCCAGCAGTACCTTAGGGGGAACAGGGCAGTCCGCCGAGCAGTACTTC
TRBV6-5	-	TRBJ2-7	few	CASQTEVPYEQYF	TGTGCCAGCCAGACAGAAGTCCCCTACGAGCAGTACTTC
TRBV19	-	TRBJ1-2	-	CASSRTENYGYTF	TGTGCCAGTAGTAGGACAGAGAACTATGGCTACACCTTC
TRBV27	-	TRBJ2-1	-	CASSFDNYNEQFF	TGTGCCAGCAGTTTCGACAACTACAATGAGCAGTTCTTC
TRBV14	-	TRBJ1-1	-	CASSQRGRNTEAFF	TGTGCCAGCAGCCAAAGGGGTCGGAACACTGAAGCTTTCTTT
TRBV12-5	-	TRBJ2-7	once	CASGLVNNYEQYF	TGTGCTAGTGGTTTGGTCAACAACTACGAGCAGTACTTC
TRBV18	TRBD1	TRBJ2-7	-	CASSRQGGYEQYF	TGTGCCAGCTCACGACAGGGGGGCTACGAGCAGTACTTC
TRBV6-5	-	TRBJ1-1	-	CASSYSSGRENTEAFF	TGTGCCAGCAGTTACTCGTCTGGCCGGGAGAACACTGAAGCTTTCTTT
TRBV15	TRBD1	TRBJ1-3	-	CATSRDARRTGFSGNTIYF	TGTGCCACCAGCAGAGACGCGAGACGGACAGGTTTCTCTGGAAACACCATATATTTT
TRBV5-8	TRBD1	TRBJ1-5	-	CASSLGTVANNQPQHF	TGTGCCAGCAGCTTAGGGACAGTTGCGAACAATCAGCCCCAGCATTTT
TRBV19	TRBD2	TRBJ2-1	once	CASSGAAVAGGLGQFF	TGTGCCAGTAGTGGTGCGGCTGTAGCGGGGGGGCTGGGGCAGTTCTTC
TRBV11-2	-	TRBJ1-6	-	CASSTQGRFSPLHF	TGTGCCAGCAGCACCCAGGGGCGATTTTCACCCCTCCACTTT
TRBV5-6	TRBD2	TRBJ2-7	-	CASSFGRLTSGVEQYF	TGTGCCAGCAGCTTCGGCCGCTTAACTAGCGGGGTCGAGCAGTACTTC
TRBV2	-	TRBJ1-6	-	CASRDTGLGSPLHF	TGTGCCAGCAGGGATACAGGGCTGGGATCACCCCTCCACTTT
TRBV11-3	TRBD2	TRBJ2-1	few	CASSLGGRDNNEQFF	TGTGCCAGCAGCTTAGGCGGGAGGGATAACAATGAGCAGTTCTTC
TRBV25-1	-	TRBJ1-1	-	CASSDRHGEVNTEAFF	TGTGCCAGCTCCGATAGGCACGGGGAAGTGAACACTGAAGCTTTCTTT
TRBV14	TRBD2	TRBJ2-1	-	CASSQRGTSGGRNEQFF	TGTGCCAGCAGCCAACGCGGGACTAGCGGGGGCCGGAATGAGCAGTTCTTC
TRBV7-7	TRBD2	TRBJ2-2	few	CASSPSGANTGELFF	TGTGCCAGCAGCCCTAGCGGAGCGAACACCGGGGAGCTGTTTTTT
TRBV5-1	-	TRBJ2-2	-	CASSPNGGSGELFF	TGCGCCAGCAGCCCTAACGGGGGTTCCGGGGAGCTGTTTTTT
TRBV7-9	TRBD1	TRBJ1-3	-	CASSARGQGAPGNTIYF	TGTGCCAGCAGCGCCCGAGGACAGGGGGCTCCTGGAAACACCATATATTTT
TRBV19	-	TRBJ1-5	-	CASTSDRTNQPQHF	TGTGCCAGTACCTCAGACAGGACCAATCAGCCCCAGCATTTT